Listed below are T cell receptor beta chains from one sample, sequenced in a study of radiotherapy plus CTLA-4 blockade in lung cancer. Measured with immunoSEQ multiplex PCR; TCRdb has only the in-frame clones, and not every one. The sample has some 49,000 clones; 85% are singletons. Specimen: peripheral blood, collected from a patient treated with radiotherapy plus ipilimumab. All receptors come from a human donor with non-small cell lung cancer whose response to radiotherapy plus ipilimumab could not be evaluated. Both conserved end residues are part of each CDR3. Each record gives: J gene, D gene, clone size, V gene, CDR3 DNA, CDR3 protein. The D gene is left open where the match is weak. Only part of the rows carry a size: once, few, many, or a class if the clone is expanded.

TRBJ1-6 | . | . | TRBV28 | TGTGCCAGCAAAAGCCCCAGGGGTAGAAGCTCCTATAATTCACCCCTCCACTTT | CASKSPRGRSSYNSPLHF
TRBJ2-7 | . | once | TRBV29-1 | TGCAGCGTCAAGACAGTTGCCTACGAGCAGTACTTC | CSVKTVAYEQYF
TRBJ1-2 | TRBD1 | . | TRBV4-1 | TGCGCCAGCAGCCTCGGGACAGGGAACACTAACTATGGCTACACCTTC | CASSLGTGNTNYGYTF
TRBJ1-1 | TRBD1 | . | TRBV30 | TGTGCCTGGGTAGACAGGGGGTACACTGAAGCTTTCTTT | CAWVDRGYTEAFF
TRBJ1-5 | . | . | TRBV5-8 | TGTGCCAGCAGCTTGGTAACTATCAATCAGCCCCAGCATTTT | CASSLVTINQPQHF
TRBJ1-2 | TRBD1 | . | TRBV5-1 | TGCGCCAGCAGCTCCGAAGTTACAGGGGCGGATGGCTACACCTTC | CASSSEVTGADGYTF
TRBJ1-2 | TRBD1 | . | TRBV6-5 | TGTGCCAGCAGTTACTCGAGGACAGGGATTGAAGGCTACACCTTC | CASSYSRTGIEGYTF
TRBJ2-7 | . | . | TRBV4-3 | TGCGCCAGCAGCCATACCTGGGGACTCCTGACCTACGAGCAGTACTTC | CASSHTWGLLTYEQYF
TRBJ2-7 | . | . | TRBV4-3 | TGCGCCAGCAGCCAAGATCGGGACATTAACTACGAGCAGTACTTC | CASSQDRDINYEQYF
TRBJ1-6 | TRBD1 | . | TRBV28 | TGTGCCAGCAGTCTACCCCACGGACAGGGCGATTCACCCCTCCACTTT | CASSLPHGQGDSPLHF
TRBJ2-7 | . | . | TRBV9 | TGTGCCAGCAGCCCCCCAACGAGGCCCTACGAGCAGTACTTC | CASSPPTRPYEQYF
TRBJ1-3 | . | . | TRBV7-9 | TGTGCCAGCAGCTTAGCTTCTCCGGGTACCTCTGGAAACACCATATATTTT | CASSLASPGTSGNTIYF